These T cell receptor beta chains were read from a single sample in a study of blood T cells in healthy people across ages. TCRdb independently ran MiXCR on the 5' RACE reads; one entry per CDR3 protein. The sample comprises about 640,000 distinct CDR3 sequences, 58% of which are singletons, and 30% to 45% rests with the top ten. The specimen was blood. These receptors were obtained from a man aged 55-75 years in good health. The CDR3 runs from the conserved cysteine through the conserved F or W. The D gene is left open where the match is weak. Size is omitted from some rows. Given values are once, few, many or a class for expanded clones.

clone_size,d_call,j_call,v_call,cdr3_aa,cdr3_nt
-,TRBD1,TRBJ2-7,TRBV5-1,CASSWRTGSYEQYF,TGCGCCAGCAGCTGGAGGACAGGGTCCTACGAGCAGTACTTC
many,TRBD2,TRBJ2-1,TRBV12-3/TRBV12-4,CASSLSGTYNEQFF,TGTGCCAGCAGTCTTAGCGGGACTTACAATGAGCAGTTCTTC
-,-,TRBJ1-2,TRBV24-1,CATSVSDFYGYTF,TGTGCCACCAGTGTGAGTGACTTCTATGGCTACACCTTC
-,-,TRBJ1-3,TRBV28,CASSFYGNTIYF,TGTGCCAGCAGTTTTTATGGAAACACCATATATTTT
few,TRBD1,TRBJ2-2,TRBV12-3/TRBV12-4,CASSLTGPGTGELFF,TGTGCCAGCAGTTTGACAGGGCCGGGCACCGGGGAGCTGTTTTTT
-,-,TRBJ2-6,TRBV2,CASSAPGSGANVLTF,TGTGCCAGCAGTGCCCCCGGCTCTGGGGCCAACGTCCTGACTTTC
-,-,TRBJ2-5,TRBV21-1,CASRKWKSGGFQETQYF,TGTGCCAGCAGGAAGTGGAAGAGCGGGGGATTTCAAGAGACCCAGTACTTC
-,TRBD1,TRBJ1-1,TRBV20-1,CSAEDRETEAFF,TGCAGTGCTGAGGACAGGGAAACTGAAGCTTTCTTT
once,TRBD2,TRBJ2-1,TRBV7-2,CASSLSGGPFNEQFF,TGTGCCAGCAGCTTAAGCGGGGGGCCCTTCAATGAGCAGTTCTTC
-,-,TRBJ2-5,TRBV29-1,CSVLRRATQYF,TGCAGCGTTCTCCGGCGGGCGACCCAGTACTTC
-,-,TRBJ2-1,TRBV6-5,CASRDSQGLPNEQFF,TGTGCCAGCAGGGACTCCCAGGGGCTTCCCAATGAGCAGTTCTTC
-,-,TRBJ2-6,TRBV19,CASSISSGANVLTF,TGTGCCAGTAGTATCAGCTCTGGGGCCAACGTCCTGACTTTC
-,TRBD1,TRBJ2-7,TRBV5-1,CASSLAARSRGSYEQYF,TGCGCCAGCAGCTTGGCCGCGAGGTCCAGGGGGTCCTACGAGCAGTACTTC
-,-,TRBJ1-2,TRBV27,CASMGLMGGYTF,TGTGCCAGCATGGGGTTGATGGGTGGCTACACCTTC
-,-,TRBJ2-5,TRBV7-9,CASSPGEGTWETQYF,TGTGCCAGCAGCCCGGGCGAGGGGACATGGGAGACCCAGTACTTC
many,-,TRBJ2-5,TRBV29-1,CSVGTQETQYF,TGCAGCGTGGGGACCCAAGAGACCCAGTACTTC
-,-,TRBJ2-3,TRBV5-1,CASSLGPRSTDTQYF,TGCGCCAGCAGCTTGGGTCCTAGAAGCACAGATACGCAGTATTTT
-,-,TRBJ2-3,TRBV2,CASSRLVDTQYF,TGTGCCAGCAGCAGGCTAGTAGATACGCAGTATTTT
-,-,TRBJ2-1,TRBV20-1,CSASPGGRGNEQFF,TGCAGTGCTAGTCCGGGGGGCCGGGGTAATGAGCAGTTCTTC
few,-,TRBJ2-1,TRBV6-5,CASKYVNEQFF,TGTGCCAGCAAATACGTCAATGAGCAGTTCTTC
many,-,TRBJ1-2,TRBV29-1,CSVERGYGYTF,TGCAGCGTTGAAAGGGGCTATGGCTACACCTTC
-,-,TRBJ2-2,TRBV7-8,CASSPGRPNTGELFF,TGTGCCAGCAGCCCCGGGCGCCCAAACACCGGGGAGCTGTTTTTT
-,TRBD2,TRBJ2-1,TRBV29-1,CSVERTSGGGTQFF,TGCAGCGTTGAAAGGACTAGCGGGGGTGGGACCCAGTTCTTC
-,-,TRBJ2-5,TRBV6-6,CASRAPQETQYF,TGTGCCAGCCGGGCCCCACAAGAGACCCAGTACTTC
-,TRBD1,TRBJ2-6,TRBV24-1,CATSDAAGTDSGANVLTF,TGTGCCACCAGTGATGCCGCCGGGACAGACTCTGGGGCCAACGTCCTGACTTTC
-,-,TRBJ1-1,TRBV5-1,CARSLGRNTEAFF,TGCGCCCGCAGCTTGGGCCGGAACACTGAAGCTTTCTTT